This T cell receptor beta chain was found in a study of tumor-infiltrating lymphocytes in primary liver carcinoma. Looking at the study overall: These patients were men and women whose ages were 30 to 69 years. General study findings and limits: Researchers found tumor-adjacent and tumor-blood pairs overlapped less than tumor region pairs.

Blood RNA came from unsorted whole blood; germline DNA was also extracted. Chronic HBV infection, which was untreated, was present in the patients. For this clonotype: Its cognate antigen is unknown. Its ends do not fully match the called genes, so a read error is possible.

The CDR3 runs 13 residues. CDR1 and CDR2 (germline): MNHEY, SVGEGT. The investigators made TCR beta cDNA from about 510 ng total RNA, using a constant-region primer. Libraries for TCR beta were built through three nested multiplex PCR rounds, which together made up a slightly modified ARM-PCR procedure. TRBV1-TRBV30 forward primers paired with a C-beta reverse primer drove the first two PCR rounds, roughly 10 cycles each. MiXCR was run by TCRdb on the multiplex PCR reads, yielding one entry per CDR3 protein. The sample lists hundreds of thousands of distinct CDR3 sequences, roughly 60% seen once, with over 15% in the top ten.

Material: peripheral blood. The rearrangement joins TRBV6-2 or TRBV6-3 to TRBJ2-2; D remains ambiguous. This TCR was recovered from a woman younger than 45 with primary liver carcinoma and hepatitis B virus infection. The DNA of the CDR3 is TGTGCCTGCAGACGGACGAACACCGGGGAGCTGTTTTTT. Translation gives CACRRTNTGELFF.